Each of the 32 T cell receptor beta chains below was sequenced from the same sample in a study of blood T cell repertoires in COVID-19 (dated by TCRdb to 2018 to 2021). The receptor library was made with the immunoSEQ multiplex PCR assay. Not all clones reach the TCRdb copy of this immuneACCESS table, which keeps in-frame sequences only. Checked studies attribute under half of the gap to unresolved V genes and leave the rest unexplained. This sample lists approximately 250,000 clones; around 89% were detected once. The ten largest account for approximately 4% of the sample. Input material: PBMCs or T cells enriched from blood (not recorded which). The receptors stem from a woman younger than 45 with acute COVID-19.

About this clone: The same CDR3 also results from other DNA sequences found in this sample. This chain uses TRBV5-1 with TRBJ2-1, with D perhaps TRBD1 (5 bases). The CDR3 totals 11 residues. CDR1 SGHRS and CDR2 YFSETQ come from the germline V gene. The ends were cut back, 0 bases at V and 10 bases at J, with 5 bases in the middle. CDR3: CASSLDREQFF. CDR3 sequence (DNA): TGCGCCAGCAGCTTGGACAGGGAGCAGTTCTTC.

This clone was seen a handful of times. The J gene is TRBJ1-3, the V gene TRBV15; D is ambiguous. The CDR3 extends over 16 amino acids. The V and J ends lost 0 bases and 4 bases respectively, with 13 bases between them. CDR1 is LNHNV, CDR2 YYDKDF, per germline (reference sequence). For the CDR3, the DNA is TGTGCCACCAGCAGAGATCTACTCTCCAAGGGAAACACCATATATTTT. Amino acids: CATSRDLLSKGNTIYF.

The chain uses TRBV27 and TRBJ1-2; D remains ambiguous. Trimming stripped 4 bases from V and 4 bases from J, with 16 bases between. CDR3 length: 15 residues. CDR1 MNHEY and CDR2 SMNVEV come from the germline V gene (reference sequence). The CDR3, as DNA: TGTGCCAGCAGTTCTGCTTCCTACAGTTCCTATGGCTACACCTTC. Translation gives CASSSASYSSYGYTF.

V usage is TRBV19 and J usage is TRBJ1-2; tentatively, D is TRBD1 (6 bases). Germline V gives CDR1 LNHDA, CDR2 SQIVND (reference sequence). CDR3 length equals 13 residues. The ends were cut back, 7 bases at V and 4 bases at J, with 13 bases in the middle. The CDR3 nucleotides read TGTGCCAGTACTACAGGGAATTTCTATGGCTACACCTTC. Protein: CASTTGNFYGYTF.

The chain employs TRBV30 and TRBJ1-5; D not resolved. CDR3 length: 12 amino acids. Germline V CDR1 and CDR2: GTSNPN, SVGIG (reference sequence). Trimming left V 1 base short and J 3 bases short, with 4 bases between. CDR3 loop: CAWSAPNQPQHF. The CDR3 DNA sequence: TGTGCCTGGAGTGCTCCCAATCAGCCCCAGCATTTT. Variable domain in full (rest from reference TRBV30 and TRBJ1-5): SQTIHQWPATLVQPVGSPLSLECTVEGTSNPNLYWYRQAAGRGLQLLFYSVGIGQISSEVPQNLSASRPQDRQFILSSKKLLLSDSGFYLCAWSAPNQPQHFGDGTRLSIL.

The J gene is TRBJ2-1, the V gene TRBV29-1; 8 nucleotides match TRBD2. The CDR3 consists of 13 residues. Germline V gene lookup returns CDR1 SQVTM and CDR2 ANQGSEA. V shed 4 bases and J 6 bases; nucleotides not matched to a gene: 5. CDR3 region: CSVAGTRVNEQFF. The CDR3, as DNA: TGCAGCGTTGCCGGGACTAGGGTCAATGAGCAGTTCTTC.

This clone was seen just once. This chain uses TRBV10-1 with TRBJ2-7; 13 bases are a match to TRBD2. The V segment lost 3 bases and the J segment 0 bases; nucleotides outside the gene matches: 8. CDR1 is WNHNN, CDR2 SYGVQD, per germline (reference sequence). The CDR3 spans 18 residues. The CDR3 reads CASSDRTSGSDSSYEQYF. The CDR3 DNA is TGCGCCAGCAGTGACAGGACTAGCGGGAGTGATAGCTCCTACGAGCAGTACTTC.

The chain is built from TRBV20-1 and TRBJ2-1; maybe TRBD1 (6 bases). Trimming removed 3 bases from V and 8 bases from J, with 11 bases in between. The germline CDR1 and CDR2 sequences are DFQATT and SNEGSKA (reference sequence). The CDR3 sequence is 12 residues long. The CDR3 DNA reads TGCAGTGCTAGTCCCAGGGGAGATGAGCAGTTCTTC. Amino acid sequence: CSASPRGDEQFF.

The CDR3 region is CASTFSPGVVESNQPQHF. CDR3 nucleotide sequence: TGTGCCAGCACCTTTTCCCCAGGGGTGGTTGAGAGCAATCAGCCCCAGCATTTT. J is TRBJ1-5 and V is TRBV28; D is possibly TRBD1 (6 bases). Trimming removed 7 bases from V and 1 base from J, with 23 bases in between. From germline, CDR1 is MDHEN and CDR2 SYDVKM. This CDR3 is built from 18 residues.

The chain has TRBV5-1 and TRBJ1-2, with 7 positions matching TRBD1. This CDR3 is built from 16 residues. The germline V gene encodes CDR1 SGHRS and CDR2 YFSETQ. V dropped 0 bases and J dropped 6; count of bases not matched to a gene: 11. The CDR3 nucleotides read TGCGCCAGCAGCTTGGACAGGGGCAAGGTGGGGGATGGCTACACCTTC. Its translation: CASSLDRGKVGDGYTF.

This chain uses TRBV2 with TRBJ2-7, with 10 bases identical to TRBD1. Looked up from germline, CDR1 is SNHLY and CDR2 is FYNNEI. CDR3 size: 17 residues. Trimming took 6 bases from V and 3 from J; bases not matched to a gene: 14. The chain's CDR3 is CASSSRRDRGEDYEQYF. The CDR3 bases are TGTGCCAGCAGCTCCCGGCGGGACAGGGGTGAAGACTACGAGCAGTACTTC.

The rearrangement joins TRBV11-1 to TRBJ1-1; D not resolved. Trimming shortened V by 5 bases and J by 2 bases, and 9 bases separated the two germline ends. From germline, CDR1 is SGHAT and CDR2 FQDESV (reference sequence). This CDR3 region has 13 residues. CDR3 DNA sequence: TGTGCCAGCAGCCAGAAAATTAACACTGAAGCTTTCTTT. It translates to CASSQKINTEAFF.

This clone is a singleton in its sample. The chain recombines TRBV6-2 or TRBV6-3 with TRBJ1-1; D perhaps matches TRBD1 (6 bases). The germline V gene encodes CDR1 MNHEY and CDR2 SVGEGT. The CDR3 is 13 amino acids. Trimming pared 3 bases from V and 4 bases from J, leaving 9 bases between. The CDR3 region has the DNA TGTGCCAGCAGTTATCAGGGGTTCACTGAAGCTTTCTTT. Its translation: CASSYQGFTEAFF.

V is TRBV7-8 and J is TRBJ2-3; 7 bases map to TRBD2. CDR3 length: 15 amino acids. V shed 1 base, J shed 4 bases, and the junction held 5 bases outside the gene matches. CDR1 SGHVS and CDR2 FQNEAQ come from the germline V gene. DNA for the CDR3: TGTGCCAGCAGCTTAGATCCACTAGCGTCAGATACGCAGTATTTT. Translated: CASSLDPLASDTQYF.

The V and J genes are TRBV12-3 or TRBV12-4 and TRBJ2-7, with D possibly TRBD1 on 7 matching bases. V was cut by 6 bases and J by 6 bases, with 15 bases left in between. The CDR3 is 13 amino acids. As DNA, the CDR3 is TGTGCCAGCAGCAAGACAGGGAGGATCGAGCAGTACTTC. This encodes CASSKTGRIEQYF.

This chain joins TRBV5-4 and TRBJ1-2; tentative D call: TRBD1 (6 bases). Germline lookup yields CDR1 SGHNT and CDR2 YYREEE (reference sequence). V was pared by 0 bases and J by 5 bases, with 14 bases between. The CDR3 totals 15 residues. The CDR3 coding sequence is TGTGCCAGCAGCTTGGGGCAGGGGCCGGATTATGGCTACACCTTC. Translating it yields CASSLGQGPDYGYTF.

The chain couples TRBV5-1 to TRBJ2-2; the D gene is possibly TRBD2 (6 bases). CDR3 length: 16 residues. Germline loops: CDR1 SGHRS, CDR2 YFSETQ. V was trimmed by 1 base and J by 0 bases, leaving 10 bases between them. The DNA for the CDR3 is TGCGCCAGCAGCTTGATGGCGGGAACGAACACCGGGGAGCTGTTTTTT. This translates into CASSLMAGTNTGELFF.

The chain combines TRBV7-8 with TRBJ2-1; 10 bases are shared with TRBD2. The CDR3 runs 14 residues. After removal of 5 bases from V and 6 bases from J, the junction contained 4 bases not matched to a gene. CDR1 SGHVS and CDR2 FQNEAQ come from the germline V gene. The CDR3 DNA reads TGTGCCAGCAGCGAGCGGGAGGGACCCAATGAGCAGTTCTTC. Translated: CASSEREGPNEQFF.

This clone was seen more than once but under ten times. The chain links TRBV2 to TRBJ1-4; TRBD1 matches at 7 bases. CDR3 size: 15 residues. With 7 bases clipped from V and 0 bases from J, the junction kept 5 bases outside the gene matches. Germline assignment: CDR1 SNHLY and CDR2 FYNNEI. The CDR3 protein is CASIDRVATNEKLFF. The CDR3 nucleotides read TGTGCCAGCATTGACAGGGTCGCAACTAATGAAAAACTGTTTTTT.

The V and J genes are TRBV6-5 and TRBJ1-2; possibly TRBD1 for D (6 bases). With 4 bases removed from V and 5 bases from J, the gap between germline ends came to 17 bases. The CDR3 spans 15 residues. In germline, CDR1 is MNHEY, CDR2 SVGAGI. CDR3 region: CASSSGGGQVYGYTF. DNA for the CDR3: TGTGCCAGCAGTTCTGGGGGCGGCCAGGTTTATGGCTACACCTTC.

This chain uses TRBV28 with TRBJ1-4; 11 bases fit TRBD1. The V gene end was trimmed by 11 bases and the J gene end by 8 bases; junction bases not matched to a gene: 7. The germline V gene has CDR1 MDHEN and CDR2 SYDVKM. The CDR3 totals 13 residues. As DNA, the CDR3 is TGTGCCGGCCAGGACAGGGGGCACGAAAAACTGTTTTTT. Translating it yields CAGQDRGHEKLFF.

V is TRBV11-3 and J is TRBJ2-1; 10 bases are shared with TRBD2. Trimming cost V 5 bases and J 8 bases; bases outside gene matches: 9. CDR3 length: 15 amino acids. Germline V gives CDR1 SGHNT, CDR2 YENEEA. The chain's CDR3 is CASSISSGSTYEQFF. The CDR3 DNA is TGTGCCAGCAGCATCTCTAGCGGGAGTACGTATGAGCAGTTCTTC.

The V and J genes are TRBV6-1 and TRBJ2-7; a weak D match, TRBD1 (5 bases). V was shortened by 1 base and J by 6 bases, with 19 bases between the two germline ends. This CDR3 region has 16 residues. From germline, CDR1 is MNHNS and CDR2 SASEGT. For the CDR3, the DNA is TGTGCCAGCAGTGAAGGGTTGGGCAGGGTCGCTGCCGAGCAGTACTTC. The encoded protein is CASSEGLGRVAAEQYF.

J is TRBJ2-1 and V is TRBV27, with TRBD1 matching over 11 bases. With 7 bases clipped from V and 8 bases from J, the junction kept 7 bases outside the gene matches. The CDR3 sequence is 14 residues long. The germline gives CDR1 MNHEY, CDR2 SMNVEV (reference sequence). In nucleotides, the CDR3 is TGTGCCAGCAAAGGGACAGGGGGTGACTATGAGCAGTTCTTC. It translates to CASKGTGGDYEQFF.

In its sample, this clone was seen many times. The chain has TRBV9 and TRBJ2-7; 10 nucleotides agree with TRBD1. Germline V gene lookup returns CDR1 SGDLS and CDR2 YYNGEE. Trimming cost V 2 bases and J 4 bases; bases outside gene matches: 3. This CDR3 is 14 amino acids long. The CDR3 reads CASSVTGGSYEQYF. In nucleotides, the CDR3 is TGTGCCAGCAGCGTGACAGGGGGCTCGTACGAGCAGTACTTC.

The chain recombines TRBV19 with TRBJ2-7; D is possibly TRBD1 (5 bases). The CDR3 consists of 14 residues. Trimming stripped 4 bases from V and 1 base from J, with 11 bases between. Per the germline V gene, CDR1 is LNHDA and CDR2 is SQIVND (reference sequence). The CDR3 sequence: CASSTQGSSYEQYF. The CDR3 bases are TGTGCCAGTAGTACCCAGGGAAGTTCCTACGAGCAGTACTTC.

The chain combines TRBV24-1 with TRBJ2-1; 9 bases line up with TRBD1. The V and J ends lost 0 bases and 1 base, in that order; junction bases with no gene match: 15. Germline-derived CDR1 and CDR2 are KGHDR and SFDVKD. This CDR3 spans 21 amino acids. CDR3 loop: CATSDLRRGQGPTSSYNEQFF. For the CDR3, the DNA is TGTGCCACCAGTGATTTGCGGAGGGGACAGGGACCCACTAGTTCCTACAATGAGCAGTTCTTC.

V and J are TRBV29-1 and TRBJ2-5; 11 positions match TRBD2. This CDR3 has 13 residues. Germline CDR1 reads SQVTM; CDR2 reads ANQGSEA. J gave up 3 bases and V 7 bases, and 4 bases lay outside the gene matches. CDR3 in amino acids: CSAPGLAEETQYF. CDR3 in DNA: TGCAGCGCTCCGGGACTAGCGGAAGAGACCCAGTACTTC.

The chain carries TRBV9 and TRBJ1-3; TRBD1 matches 7 bases. Trimming at V came to 2 bases and at J to 4 bases, leaving 0 bases not matched to a gene. The CDR3 has 13 residues. In germline, CDR1 is SGDLS, CDR2 YYNGEE. The DNA for the CDR3 is TGTGCCAGCAGCGTGGGACAGGGAAACACCATATATTTT. As protein: CASSVGQGNTIYF.

The chain links TRBV5-6 to TRBJ2-5; a possible D gene is TRBD2 (7 bases). V lost 3 bases and J 7 bases, leaving 13 bases between the germline ends. Germline V gives CDR1 SGHDT, CDR2 YYEEEE. The CDR3 is 13 residues long. CDR3 protein: CASSSGGDVTQYF. DNA for the CDR3: TGTGCCAGCAGCTCGGGGGGCGACGTGACCCAGTACTTC.

About this clone itself: Other nucleotide sequences from this sample produce the same CDR3. V gene TRBV28 combines with J gene TRBJ1-2, with a possible D match to TRBD1 (5 bases). Trimming pared 2 bases from V and 4 bases from J, leaving 8 bases between. Germline V gives CDR1 MDHEN, CDR2 SYDVKM. This CDR3 has 13 residues. This chain's CDR3 is CASSLAGGYGYTF. The CDR3 coding sequence is TGTGCCAGCAGTTTAGCCGGGGGCTATGGCTACACCTTC.

J is TRBJ1-3 and V is TRBV19; 7 nucleotides agree with TRBD1. Germline CDR1 LNHDA, CDR2 SQIVND (reference sequence). The CDR3 extends over 17 amino acids. V trimming: 6 bases; J trimming: 0 bases; junction bases outside the gene matches: 11. The CDR3 DNA sequence: TGTGCCAGTAGCAGGGACAGCAAGTGGGGCTCTGGAAACACCATATATTTT. It translates to CASSRDSKWGSGNTIYF.